The 23 T cell receptor beta chains below were found in one sample sequenced in a study of cytomegalovirus exposure and HLA in healthy donors. The PCR contained 60 Vbeta and 13 Jbeta primers. TCRdb keeps only in-frame clones here, not all; method: immunoSEQ multiplex PCR. Here the sample spans roughly 200,000 clones, approximately 85% being singletons. Sequencing was performed on PBMCs. The receptors derive from a woman aged 45-65 years in good health and CMV-seronegative.

J is TRBJ2-3 and V is TRBV7-9, with 7 bases aligning to TRBD1. V was clipped by 1 base and J by 5 bases; unmatched bases: 6. The CDR3 extends over 15 amino acids. The germline V gene has CDR1 SEHNR and CDR2 FQNEAQ (reference sequence). The CDR3 loop is CASSLGQGEGDTQYF. CDR3 bases: TGTGCCAGCAGCTTAGGACAGGGCGAGGGAGATACGCAGTATTTT.

The chain recombines TRBV30 with TRBJ2-2, with 9 bases lining up with TRBD2. V trimming: 2 bases; J trimming: 5 bases; junction bases outside the gene matches: 6. Germline V gives CDR1 GTSNPN, CDR2 SVGIG (reference sequence). This CDR3 is 15 amino acids long. The CDR3 region is CAWSKSGRYTGELFF. The CDR3, as DNA: TGTGCCTGGAGTAAAAGCGGGAGGTATACCGGGGAGCTGTTTTTT.

The genes are TRBV6-5 and TRBJ2-3; 10 positions agree with TRBD2. The V gene end was trimmed by 5 bases and the J gene end by 2 bases; junction bases not matched to a gene: 4. Germline CDR1 MNHEY, CDR2 SVGAGI. The CDR3 runs to 15 residues. DNA for the CDR3: TGTGCCAGCAGTCGAGCGGGAGGGGACACAGATACGCAGTATTTT. Amino acids: CASSRAGGDTDTQYF.

This clone occurred a few times. The gene calls are TRBV7-2 and TRBJ2-3; D not certain. V gave up 3 bases and J gave up 4 bases, with 11 bases separating them. The CDR3 consists of 14 residues. The V gene's germline CDR1 is SGHTA and CDR2 FQGNSA. The CDR3 bases are TGTGCCAGCAGCTTCTCTGCCGCAGCAGATACGCAGTATTTT. It yields the protein CASSFSAAADTQYF.

The genes are TRBV7-9 and TRBJ2-2; TRBD1 agrees at 9 bases. This CDR3 is built from 16 residues. After removal of 5 bases from V and 6 bases from J, the junction contained 10 bases not matched to a gene. Germline V gene data show CDR1 as SEHNR and CDR2 as FQNEAQ (reference sequence). The CDR3 nucleotides read TGTGCCAGCAGCCTCGGACAGGGGACAAAGGCCGGGGAGCTGTTTTTT. Its translation is CASSLGQGTKAGELFF.

This clone was counted between two and nine times. V and J are TRBV5-4 and TRBJ2-3; D is unresolved. Per germline, CDR1 SGHNT and CDR2 YYREEE (reference sequence). The CDR3 spans 15 residues. Trimming stripped 7 bases from V and 0 bases from J, with 15 bases between. For the CDR3, the DNA is TGTGCCAGCTGCGACTGGAATAATAGCACAGATACGCAGTATTTT. Its protein is CASCDWNNSTDTQYF.

The chain links TRBV10-3 to TRBJ2-3; D remains unclear. Germline V gene lookup returns CDR1 ENHRY and CDR2 SYGVKD. The V end was cut by 5 bases, the J end by 0 bases, with 6 bases between. CDR3 size: 13 residues. The CDR3 reads CAISPPSTDTQYF. As DNA, the CDR3 is TGTGCCATCAGTCCTCCTAGCACAGATACGCAGTATTTT.

The chain employs TRBV5-4 and TRBJ1-2; possibly TRBD1 for D (6 bases). This CDR3 comprises 16 residues. From germline, CDR1 is SGHNT and CDR2 YYREEE (reference sequence). V lost 1 base, J lost 2 bases, and 15 bases lay in between. The CDR3 coding sequence is TGTGCCAGCAGCTTGTTGGGGGCGCATCAGAACTATGGCTACACCTTC. Protein: CASSLLGAHQNYGYTF.

This chain joins TRBV20-1 and TRBJ1-1; D is undetermined. This CDR3 has 11 amino acids. Per the germline V gene, CDR1 is DFQATT and CDR2 is SNEGSKA (reference sequence). Between the trimmed V and J ends, which lost 6 bases and 1 base, there was a span of 6 bases. CDR3 coding DNA: TGCAGTGCCGTCAGGAACACTGAAGCTTTCTTT. It yields the protein CSAVRNTEAFF.

This sequence joins TRBV11-3 and TRBJ1-2; TRBD1 agrees at 7 bases. Germline V gene sequence: CDR1 SGHNT, CDR2 YENEEA. The CDR3 loop spans 19 amino acids. The ends lost 0 bases at V and 1 base at J; junction bases unmatched: 14. DNA for the CDR3: TGTGCCAGCAGCTTAGAAGCCCGGGAAGGGGGCGCAGGTAACTATGGCTACACCTTC. Its translation is CASSLEAREGGAGNYGYTF.

The chain recombines TRBV19 with TRBJ2-7; 7 bases are shared with TRBD1. The germline gives CDR1 LNHDA, CDR2 SQIVND (reference sequence). Trimming cost V 5 bases and J 0 bases; bases outside gene matches: 4. The CDR3 covers 14 residues. CDR3 coding DNA: TGTGCCAGTAGTCCGACAGGGAACTCCTACGAGCAGTACTTC. Translated, it gives CASSPTGNSYEQYF.

As concerns this clone: At one end the junction does not follow the germline gene, possibly because of a read error. This chain connects TRBV7-9 to TRBJ2-5; 8 nucleotides match TRBD2. CDR3 length: 12 amino acids. CDR1 and CDR2 from the germline V gene are SEHNR and FQNEAQ (reference sequence). In nucleotides, the CDR3 is TGTTCCAGCAGCCCGGGGGGGGAGACCCAGTACTTC. It specifies CSSSPGGETQYF.

CDR3 DNA sequence: TGTGCCAGCAGTTACTCGAGGGCTCGGCAGCCCCAGCATTTT. It translates to CASSYSRARQPQHF. The V and J genes are TRBV6-5 and TRBJ1-5; D not certain. The ends were cut back, 0 bases at V and 7 bases at J, with 10 bases in the middle. CDR1 and CDR2 from the germline V gene are MNHEY and SVGAGI. This CDR3 is 14 amino acids long.

The CDR3 here is CASSSGVGNQPQHF. The CDR3 bases are TGTGCCAGCAGTTCGGGTGTAGGCAATCAGCCCCAGCATTTT. The chain couples TRBV6-5 to TRBJ1-5, with D hard to call. This CDR3 spans 14 amino acids. Trimming took off 4 bases at V and 2 bases at J, with 9 bases between the two ends. The germline V gene encodes CDR1 MNHEY and CDR2 SVGAGI.

V gene TRBV30 combines with J gene TRBJ2-3; 7 nucleotides match TRBD2. This CDR3 region has 14 residues. CDR1 is GTSNPN, CDR2 SVGIG, per germline (reference sequence). The junction had 5 bases not matched to a gene; V was cut back by 3 bases and J by 2 bases. In DNA, the CDR3 is TGTGCCTGGAGCTCTAGCGGTTTCACAGATACGCAGTATTTT. Translating gives CAWSSSGFTDTQYF.

The genes are TRBV14 and TRBJ2-1, with D tentatively TRBD2 (6 bases). This CDR3 comprises 17 residues. The germline gives CDR1 SGHDN, CDR2 FVKESK. V lost 4 bases, J lost 3 bases, and 19 bases lay in between. CDR3 DNA sequence: TGTGCCAGCAGCCTACAAAATGCGGGGTCCCTCTACAATGAGCAGTTCTTC. As protein: CASSLQNAGSLYNEQFF.

V is TRBV27 and J is TRBJ1-5; the match to TRBD1 covers 9 bases. Germline assignment: CDR1 MNHEY and CDR2 SMNVEV (reference sequence). CDR3 length equals 15 residues. Germline trimming cut 2 bases from V and 6 bases from J; bases unmatched to any gene: 5. The DNA of the CDR3 is TGTGCCAGCAGTTTAGGGACAGGGACCGGTCAGCCCCAGCATTTT. Amino acid sequence: CASSLGTGTGQPQHF.

The rearrangement joins TRBV5-4 to TRBJ2-5, with 8 bases identical to TRBD1. Trimming removed 2 bases from V and 4 bases from J; junction bases left unmatched: 10. This CDR3 region has 16 residues. Germline V gene data show CDR1 as SGHNT and CDR2 as YYREEE (reference sequence). The CDR3 protein is CASSFRRTGPSETQYF. The CDR3 nucleotides read TGTGCCAGCAGCTTCCGGAGGACAGGGCCTTCAGAGACCCAGTACTTC.

V is TRBV5-1 and J is TRBJ2-2; D is perhaps TRBD2 (5 bases). Trimming left V 4 bases short and J 5 bases short, with 9 bases between. Germline values: CDR1 SGHRS, CDR2 YFSETQ. This CDR3 comprises 13 residues. Here the CDR3 reads CASSPSRTGELFF. CDR3 DNA: TGCGCCAGCAGCCCTAGCCGGACCGGGGAGCTGTTTTTT. The full variable domain, rest sourced from reference TRBV5-1 and TRBJ2-2, is KAGVTQTPRYLIKTRGQQVTLSCSPISGHRSVSWYQQTPGQGLQFLFEYFSETQRNKGNFPGRFSGRQFSNSRSEMNVSTLELGDSALYLCASSPSRTGELFFGEGSRLTVL.

This sequence joins TRBV10-2 and TRBJ2-2; D not resolved. V dropped 0 bases and J dropped 5 bases, with 7 bases sitting between them. Germline values: CDR1 WSHSY, CDR2 SAAADI. This CDR3 is 14 amino acids long. This chain's CDR3 is CASSESRGTGELFF. The DNA for the CDR3 is TGCGCCAGCAGTGAGTCGAGAGGTACCGGGGAGCTGTTTTTT.

The genes are TRBV10-3 and TRBJ1-2; 9 bases map to TRBD1. Germline V lookup: CDR1 ENHRY, CDR2 SYGVKD. There are 13 residues in the CDR3. V lost 0 bases to trimming and J lost 8 bases; unmatched junction nucleotides: 1. CDR3: CAISESTGGGYTF. DNA for the CDR3: TGTGCCATCAGTGAGTCTACAGGGGGCGGCTACACCTTC.

The chain recombines TRBV9 with TRBJ2-7; 11 bases are a match to TRBD2. The CDR3 length is 14 residues. Germline values: CDR1 SGDLS, CDR2 YYNGEE. V shed 2 bases, J shed 11 bases, and the junction held 9 bases outside the gene matches. As DNA, the CDR3 is TGTGCCAGCAGCGTCACCTTAGCGGGAGGGCCAGAGTACTTC. Translated, it gives CASSVTLAGGPEYF. Variable domain in full (rest from reference TRBV9 and TRBJ2-7): DSGVTQTPKHLITATGQRVTLRCSPRSGDLSVYWYQQSLDQGLQFLIQYYNGEERAKGNILERFSAQQFPDLHSELNLSSLELGDSALYFCASSVTLAGGPEYFGPGTRLTVT.

V is TRBV6-1 and J is TRBJ2-2; 8 nucleotides match TRBD2. The junction had 4 bases not matched to a gene; V was cut back by 3 bases and J by 4 bases. Germline loops: CDR1 MNHNS, CDR2 SASEGT. This CDR3 has 15 amino acids. The CDR3 coding sequence is TGTGCCAGCAGTGAGTCTAGCGGGTTCACCGGGGAGCTGTTTTTT. This encodes CASSESSGFTGELFF.